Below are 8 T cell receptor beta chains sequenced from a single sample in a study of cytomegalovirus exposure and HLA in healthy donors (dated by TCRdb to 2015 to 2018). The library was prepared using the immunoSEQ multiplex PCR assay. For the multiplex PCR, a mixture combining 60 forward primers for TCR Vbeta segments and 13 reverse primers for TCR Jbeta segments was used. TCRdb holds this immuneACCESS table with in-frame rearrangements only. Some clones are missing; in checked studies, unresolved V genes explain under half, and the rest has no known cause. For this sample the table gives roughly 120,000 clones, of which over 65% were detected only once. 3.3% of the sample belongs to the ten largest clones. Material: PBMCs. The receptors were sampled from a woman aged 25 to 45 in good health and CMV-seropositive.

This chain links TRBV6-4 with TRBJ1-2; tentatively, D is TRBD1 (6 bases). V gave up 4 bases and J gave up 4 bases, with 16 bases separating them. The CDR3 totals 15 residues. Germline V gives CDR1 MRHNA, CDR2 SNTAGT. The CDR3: CASSVAGEGGYGYTF. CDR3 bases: TGTGCCAGCAGTGTGGCGGGAGAAGGGGGCTATGGCTACACCTTC.

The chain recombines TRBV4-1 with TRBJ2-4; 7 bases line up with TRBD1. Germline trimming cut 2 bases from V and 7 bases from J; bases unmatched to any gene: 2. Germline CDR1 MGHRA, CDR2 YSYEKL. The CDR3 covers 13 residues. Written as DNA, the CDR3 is TGCGCCAGCAGCCAAACAGGGGCGAACATTCAGTACTTC. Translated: CASSQTGANIQYF.

CDR3 coding DNA: TGTGCCAGCAGCCAAGAACAGTCCTCCTACGAGCAGTACTTC. This codes for CASSQEQSSYEQYF. The chain carries TRBV5-4 and TRBJ2-7; D uncertain. The V gene lost 4 bases and the J gene lost 0 bases, with 11 bases spanning the gap. The CDR3 contains 14 residues. Germline CDR1 reads SGHNT; CDR2 reads YYREEE (reference sequence).

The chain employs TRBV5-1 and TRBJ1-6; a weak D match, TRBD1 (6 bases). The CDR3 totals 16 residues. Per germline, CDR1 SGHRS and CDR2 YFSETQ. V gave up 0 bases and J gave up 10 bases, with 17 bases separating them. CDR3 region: CASSLAGAGEGSPLHF. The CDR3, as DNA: TGCGCCAGCAGCTTGGCCGGGGCAGGGGAAGGCTCACCCCTCCACTTT.

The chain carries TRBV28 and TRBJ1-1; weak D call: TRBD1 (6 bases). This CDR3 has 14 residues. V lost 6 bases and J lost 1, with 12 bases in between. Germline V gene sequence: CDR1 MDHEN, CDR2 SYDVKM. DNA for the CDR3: TGTGCCAGCAGGGGACATGGGGGGAACACTGAAGCTTTCTTT. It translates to CASRGHGGNTEAFF.

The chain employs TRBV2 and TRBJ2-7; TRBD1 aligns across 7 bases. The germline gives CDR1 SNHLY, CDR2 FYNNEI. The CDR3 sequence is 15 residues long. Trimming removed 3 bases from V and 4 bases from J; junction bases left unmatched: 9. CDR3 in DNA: TGTGCCAGCAGTGATGTAGGGGACAGACAATACGAGCAGTACTTC. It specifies CASSDVGDRQYEQYF.

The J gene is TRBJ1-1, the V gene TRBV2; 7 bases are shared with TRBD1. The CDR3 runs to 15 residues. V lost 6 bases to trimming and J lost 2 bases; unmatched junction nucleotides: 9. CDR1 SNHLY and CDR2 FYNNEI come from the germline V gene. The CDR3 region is CASRKAGTANTEAFF. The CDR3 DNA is TGTGCCAGCAGGAAGGCGGGGACAGCTAACACTGAAGCTTTCTTT.

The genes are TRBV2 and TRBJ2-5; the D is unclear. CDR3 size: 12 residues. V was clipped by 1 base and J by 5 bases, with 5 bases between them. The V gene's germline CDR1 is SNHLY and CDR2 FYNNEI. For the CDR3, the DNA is TGTGCCAGCAGTGAAGGGCGGGAGACCCAGTACTTC. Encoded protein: CASSEGRETQYF.